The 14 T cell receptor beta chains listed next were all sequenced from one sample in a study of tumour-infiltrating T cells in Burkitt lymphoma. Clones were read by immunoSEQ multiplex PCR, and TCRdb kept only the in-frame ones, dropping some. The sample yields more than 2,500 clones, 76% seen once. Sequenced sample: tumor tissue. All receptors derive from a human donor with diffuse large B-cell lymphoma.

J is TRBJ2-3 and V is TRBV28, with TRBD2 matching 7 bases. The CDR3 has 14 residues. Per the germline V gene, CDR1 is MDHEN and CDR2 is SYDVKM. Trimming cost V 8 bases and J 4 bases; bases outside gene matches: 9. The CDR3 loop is CASGERGAPDTQYF. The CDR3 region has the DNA TGTGCCAGCGGGGAGCGGGGCGCTCCAGATACGCAGTATTTT.

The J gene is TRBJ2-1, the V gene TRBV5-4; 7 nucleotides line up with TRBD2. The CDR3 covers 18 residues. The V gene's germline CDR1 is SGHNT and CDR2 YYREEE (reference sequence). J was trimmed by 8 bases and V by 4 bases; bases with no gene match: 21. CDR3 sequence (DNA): TGTGCCAGCAGCCTGGGTGGCCCTGCTAGCGGTCTCTATGATGAGCAGTTCTTC. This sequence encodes CASSLGGPASGLYDEQFF.

CDR3: CASSLREGRVETQYF. The CDR3 DNA reads TGTGCCAGCAGCTTAAGGGAGGGAAGGGTTGAGACCCAGTACTTC. The rearrangement links TRBV5-6 to TRBJ2-5; 7 positions match TRBD2. V was clipped by 2 bases and J by 5 bases; unmatched bases: 9. The CDR3 runs to 15 residues. Germline-derived CDR1 and CDR2 are SGHDT and YYEEEE.

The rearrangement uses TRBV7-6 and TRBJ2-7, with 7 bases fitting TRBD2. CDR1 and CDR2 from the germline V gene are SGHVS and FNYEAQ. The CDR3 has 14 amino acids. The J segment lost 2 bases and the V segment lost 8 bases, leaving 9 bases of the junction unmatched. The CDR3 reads CASGGGKGPYEQYF. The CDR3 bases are TGTGCCAGCGGGGGAGGGAAGGGGCCCTACGAGCAGTACTTC.

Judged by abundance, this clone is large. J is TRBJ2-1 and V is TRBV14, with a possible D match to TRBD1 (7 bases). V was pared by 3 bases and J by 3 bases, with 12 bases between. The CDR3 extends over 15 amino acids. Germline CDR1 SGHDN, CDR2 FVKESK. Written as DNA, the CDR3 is TGTGCCAGCAGCCAGCAGGGGGGCTACTACAATGAGCAGTTCTTC. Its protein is CASSQQGGYYNEQFF.

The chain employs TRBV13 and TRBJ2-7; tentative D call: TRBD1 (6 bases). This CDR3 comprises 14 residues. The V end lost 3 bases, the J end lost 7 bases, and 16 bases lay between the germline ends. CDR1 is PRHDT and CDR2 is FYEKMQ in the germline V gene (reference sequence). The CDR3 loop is CASSFRTVLGEQYF. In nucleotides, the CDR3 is TGTGCCAGCAGCTTCCGGACAGTCCTGGGGGAGCAGTACTTC.

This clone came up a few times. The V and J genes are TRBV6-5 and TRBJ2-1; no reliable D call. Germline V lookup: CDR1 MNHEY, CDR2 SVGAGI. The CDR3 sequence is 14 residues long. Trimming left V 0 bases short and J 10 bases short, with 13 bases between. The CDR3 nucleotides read TGTGCCAGCAGTTACTCTGGCCGAGAAGGGGAGCAGTTCTTC. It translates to CASSYSGREGEQFF.

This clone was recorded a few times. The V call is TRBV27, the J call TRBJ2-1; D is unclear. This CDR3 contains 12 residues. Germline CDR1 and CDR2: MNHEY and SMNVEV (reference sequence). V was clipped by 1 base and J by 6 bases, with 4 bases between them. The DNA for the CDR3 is TGTGCCAGCAGTTTATACGGCAATGAGCAGTTCTTC. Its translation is CASSLYGNEQFF.

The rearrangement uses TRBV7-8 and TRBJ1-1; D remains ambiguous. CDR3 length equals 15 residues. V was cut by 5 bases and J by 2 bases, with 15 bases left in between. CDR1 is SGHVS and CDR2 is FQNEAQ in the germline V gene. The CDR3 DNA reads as TGTGCCAGCAGCGGAGGACCGACCCGAAACACTGAAGCTTTCTTT. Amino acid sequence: CASSGGPTRNTEAFF.

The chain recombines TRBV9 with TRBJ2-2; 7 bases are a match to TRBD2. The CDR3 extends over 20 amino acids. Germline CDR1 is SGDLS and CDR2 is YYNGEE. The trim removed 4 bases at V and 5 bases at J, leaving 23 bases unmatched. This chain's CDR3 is CASSTRPREGGPRVTGELFF. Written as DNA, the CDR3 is TGTGCCAGCAGCACCCGCCCTAGAGAGGGAGGGCCAAGGGTAACCGGGGAGCTGTTTTTT.

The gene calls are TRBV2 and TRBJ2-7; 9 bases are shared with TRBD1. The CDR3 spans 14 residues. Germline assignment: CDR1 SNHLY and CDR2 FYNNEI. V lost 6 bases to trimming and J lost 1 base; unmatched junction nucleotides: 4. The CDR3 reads CASRSGTGSYEQYF. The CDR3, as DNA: TGTGCCAGCAGATCCGGGACAGGGTCCTACGAGCAGTACTTC.

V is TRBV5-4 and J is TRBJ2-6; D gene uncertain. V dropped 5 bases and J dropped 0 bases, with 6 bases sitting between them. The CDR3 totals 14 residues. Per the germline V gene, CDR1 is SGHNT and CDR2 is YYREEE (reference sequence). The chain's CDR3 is CASSHLSGANVLTF. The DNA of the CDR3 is TGTGCCAGCAGTCACCTCTCTGGGGCCAACGTCCTGACTTTC.

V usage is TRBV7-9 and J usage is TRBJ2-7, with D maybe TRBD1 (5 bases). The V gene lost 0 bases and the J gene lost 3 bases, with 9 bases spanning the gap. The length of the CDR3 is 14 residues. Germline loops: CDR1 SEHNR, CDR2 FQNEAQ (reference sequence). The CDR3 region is CASSLAAGNYEQYF. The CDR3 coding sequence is TGTGCCAGCAGCTTAGCGGCAGGGAACTACGAGCAGTACTTC.

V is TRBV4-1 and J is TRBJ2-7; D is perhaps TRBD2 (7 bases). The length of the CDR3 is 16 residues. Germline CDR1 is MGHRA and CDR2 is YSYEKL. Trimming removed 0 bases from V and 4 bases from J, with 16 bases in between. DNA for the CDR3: TGCGCCAGCAGCCAAGAAGGTGGCAGGGGAGGGTACGAGCAGTACTTC. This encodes CASSQEGGRGGYEQYF.